The table lists the clone carrying this TCR beta chain with many counts. The sample comes from a study of T-cell reconstitution after alpha-beta-depleted transplantation in children. V was pared by 4 bases and J by 1 base, with 7 bases between. Germline values: CDR1 LGHNA, CDR2 YSLEER. This CDR3 has 13 amino acids. TCRbeta library preparation incorporated unique molecular identifiers. MiXCR, run by TCRdb on the PCR reads, gives a single entry per CDR3 protein. The sample includes about 72,000 distinct CDR3 sequences, more than 5.5% of them seen just once. This sample comprised PBMCs from the stem cell graft donor, obtained from the stem cell graft. The chain recombines TRBV4-3 with TRBJ1-1; no clear D. The receptor was isolated from a human donor who donated a stem cell graft to a child with acute lymphoblastic leukemia. CDR3 sequence: CASSLDSNTEAFF. The CDR3 DNA is TGCGCCAGCAGCCTAGACTCGAACACTGAAGCTTTCTTT.